Shown below are 10 T cell receptor beta chains from a single sample sequenced in a study of early T cells in non-severe SARS-CoV-2 infection. One entry per CDR3 protein, called by TCRdb with MiXCR from the 5' RACE reads. The sample shows about 99,000 distinct CDR3 sequences, approximately 16% of them seen only once. The specimen sequenced was whole blood. The origin of the receptors is an adult who was a healthcare worker with PCR-confirmed SARS-CoV-2 infection or an uninfected control (not recorded which).

This clonotype was detected only a few times. The chain is built from TRBV5-1 and TRBJ1-2, with 7 nucleotides matching TRBD1. With 4 bases clipped from V and 6 bases from J, the junction kept 9 bases outside the gene matches. This CDR3 spans 14 amino acids. Per the germline V gene, CDR1 is SGHRS and CDR2 is YFSETQ. CDR3 bases: TGCGCCAGCAGCCGGGACAGTCCGCGTAATGGCTACACCTTC. This gives the protein CASSRDSPRNGYTF.

V and J are TRBV30 and TRBJ1-1; no clear D gene. Germline V gene sequence: CDR1 GTSNPN, CDR2 SVGIG (reference sequence). Trimming took off 0 bases at V and 1 base at J, with 6 bases between the two ends. This CDR3 has 13 amino acids. CDR3 in amino acids: CAWSVSRNTEAFF. The CDR3 DNA follows: TGTGCCTGGAGTGTATCGCGGAACACTGAAGCTTTCTTT.

Only a few counts were recorded for this clonotype. The V gene is TRBV7-2, the J gene TRBJ2-1; the D is unclear. The CDR3 is 14 amino acids. The V end was cut by 4 bases, the J end by 6 bases, with 13 bases between. Germline values: CDR1 SGHTA, CDR2 FQGNSA. CDR3 residues: CASSSTRSGNEQFF. The CDR3 DNA reads TGTGCCAGCAGCTCAACGAGGTCGGGCAATGAGCAGTTCTTC.

The chain combines TRBV11-2 with TRBJ1-2; maybe TRBD1 (6 bases). Trimming took 5 bases from V and 2 from J, leaving 18 bases between them. The CDR3 totals 16 residues. CDR1 is SGHAT and CDR2 is FQNNGV in the germline V gene. The CDR3 loop is CASSPKGGQLNYGYTF. The CDR3, as DNA: TGTGCCAGCAGCCCCAAGGGGGGGCAGTTAAACTATGGCTACACCTTC.

This clonotype has ten or more counts. The J gene is TRBJ2-7, the V gene TRBV12-3 or TRBV12-4; D remains ambiguous. The ends were cut back, 4 bases at V and 1 base at J, with 5 bases in the middle. The CDR3 spans 12 residues. CDR3 amino acids: CASSSQSYEQYF. In DNA, the CDR3 is TGTGCCAGCAGTTCCCAGTCCTACGAGCAGTACTTC.

Worth noting for this clonotype: This may come from a read error, since a much larger clone is one base off. This chain links TRBV19 with TRBJ2-3; D perhaps matches TRBD1 (6 bases). Germline CDR1 is LNHDA and CDR2 is SQIVND (reference sequence). The CDR3 extends over 15 amino acids. As DNA, the CDR3 is TGTGCCAGTAGGACCGGGACATCCAAAACAGGTACGCAGTATTTT. It translates to CASRTGTSKTGTQYF.

This clonotype was seen more than once but under ten times. The chain employs TRBV20-1 and TRBJ1-4; no definite D call. The CDR3 sequence is 13 residues long. Looked up from germline, CDR1 is DFQATT and CDR2 is SNEGSKA (reference sequence). V dropped 0 bases and J dropped 8 bases, with 10 bases sitting between them. CDR3 in DNA: TGCAGTGCTAGAGACCGGGGTGGGGAAAAACTGTTTTTT. Residues: CSARDRGGEKLFF.

In this sample, this clonotype turned up many times. This chain connects TRBV7-2 to TRBJ2-7; 9 bases match TRBD2. The V gene's germline CDR1 is SGHTA and CDR2 FQGNSA. The V and J ends lost 5 bases and 6 bases, in that order; junction bases with no gene match: 11. The CDR3 runs 15 residues. CDR3 sequence (DNA): TGTGCCAGCAGCCTGGGGGGTAGCGGGAGCTCCGAGCAGTACTTC. As protein: CASSLGGSGSSEQYF. Full variable domain (remainder filled in from reference TRBV7-2 and TRBJ2-7): GAGVSQSPSNKVTEKGKDVELRCDPISGHTALYWYRQSLGQGLEFLIYFQGNSAPDKSGLPSDRFSAERTGGSVSTLTIQRTQQEDSAVYLCASSLGGSGSSEQYFGPGTRLTVT.

This clonotype was detected many times. J is TRBJ1-5 and V is TRBV12-5; 7 positions match TRBD1. This CDR3 contains 18 residues. V was pared by 1 base and J by 0 bases, with 9 bases of the junction left unmatched. In germline, CDR1 is LGHNT, CDR2 FRNRAP. CDR3 sequence (DNA): TGTGCTAGTGGTTTGGGACAGGGCAGTATTTATAGCAATCAGCCCCAGCATTTT. Encoded protein: CASGLGQGSIYSNQPQHF.

This clonotype was counted many times. The chain has TRBV23-1 and TRBJ1-1, with 8 bases identical to TRBD1. TRBV23-1 carries the ORF label, with uncertain function. The J segment lost 6 bases and the V segment lost 7 bases, leaving 10 bases of the junction unmatched. The CDR3 loop spans 14 amino acids. The CDR3 here is CASTSTGEEAEAFF. The CDR3 DNA reads TGCGCCAGCACCTCGACAGGGGAGGAGGCTGAAGCTTTCTTT.